These 21 T cell receptor beta chains were all obtained from the same sample, sequenced in a study of T cells expressing NK-cell markers. TCRdb reprocessed the 5' RACE reads and stores each CDR3 protein as one record, lacking DNA. The sample's table shows 500,000 to 700,000 distinct CDR3 sequences. Sequenced input: blood T cells: a sorted CD56 or NKG2C T cell subset, CD4+ or CD8+ T cells, or bulk PBMC T cells (not recorded which). The receptors were gathered from a young man in good health.

The chain joins TRBV4-2 to TRBJ1-6. The germline gives CDR1 LGHNA, CDR2 YNFKEQ. CDR3 length equals 14 residues. Here the CDR3 reads CASSQEPAISPLHF.

V gene TRBV29-1 combines with J gene TRBJ2-3. The CDR3 has 12 residues. Germline values: CDR1 SQVTM, CDR2 ANQGSEA. Here the CDR3 reads CSDLTSAGTQYF.

The chain is built from TRBV29-1 and TRBJ2-3; TCRdb calls TRBD1, which cannot be checked without DNA. The CDR3 is 14 amino acids. The germline V gene encodes CDR1 SQVTM and CDR2 ANQGSEA. The CDR3 reads CSVRDRGVEDTQYF.

This chain joins TRBV7-7 and TRBJ2-1; checking the TCRdb D call of TRBD2 is not possible without DNA. Germline assignment: CDR1 SSHAT and CDR2 FNYEAQ (reference sequence). The CDR3 totals 16 residues. CDR3: CASSFAPGLTNNEQFF.

The J gene is TRBJ1-2, the V gene TRBV28; TCRdb's D gene call, TRBD1, goes unchecked for lack of DNA. This CDR3 is 14 amino acids long. Germline V gives CDR1 MDHEN, CDR2 SYDVKM. This chain's CDR3 is CASTQQGYDYGYTF.

J is TRBJ2-1 and V is TRBV11-2; no DNA is available, so the TRBD2 call from TCRdb remains unchecked. The CDR3 is made up of 18 amino acids. Germline V gene sequence: CDR1 SGHAT, CDR2 FQNNGV. CDR3 region: CASSLGPLGLTTYNEQFF.

This chain uses TRBV5-1 with TRBJ2-7; no DNA is available, so the TRBD1 call from TCRdb remains unchecked. The CDR3 has 14 amino acids. The germline CDR1 and CDR2 sequences are SGHRS and YFSETQ. The CDR3 spells CASSLEGHSYEQYF.

The chain carries TRBV12-3 or TRBV12-4 and TRBJ1-3; with no DNA, the TCRdb D assignment of TRBD1 cannot be verified. The CDR3 is 11 residues long. CDR3 region: CASSPLSAIYF.

The chain carries TRBV5-6 and TRBJ1-1; TCRdb picks TRBD1, but there is no DNA to check that call. The CDR3 extends over 13 amino acids. Germline CDR1 is SGHDT and CDR2 is YYEEEE. CDR3 in amino acids: CASSSGQSNEAFF.

The CDR3: CASSLDGSGYGYTF. The chain has TRBV7-6 and TRBJ1-2. There are 14 residues in the CDR3. CDR1 is SGHVS, CDR2 FNYEAQ, per germline.

Here the CDR3 reads CSPSWSSYNEQFF. J is TRBJ2-1 and V is TRBV20-1. Germline V gene data show CDR1 as DFQATT and CDR2 as SNEGSKA (reference sequence). CDR3 length: 13 residues.

V gene TRBV4-3 combines with J gene TRBJ2-5. The CDR3 spans 15 residues. The germline V gene has CDR1 LGHNA and CDR2 YSLEER. The chain's CDR3 is CASSQGDNIQETQYF.

The rearrangement uses TRBV6-6 and TRBJ2-1; TCRdb calls TRBD2, which cannot be checked without DNA. Germline V gives CDR1 MNHNY, CDR2 SVGAGI (reference sequence). The CDR3 runs 11 residues. The CDR3 reads CASSKSGEQFF.

V is TRBV5-1 and J is TRBJ2-1. The CDR3 is 14 residues long. Germline loops: CDR1 SGHRS, CDR2 YFSETQ. The CDR3 loop is CASSLAFSDNEQFF.

The chain recombines TRBV6-6 with TRBJ2-3; TCRdb indicates TRBD1, and absent DNA this call remains unverified. The CDR3 has 13 residues. Germline V lookup: CDR1 MNHNY, CDR2 SVGAGI (reference sequence). CDR3 protein: CASSTLGTGYKYF.

The rearrangement uses TRBV9 and TRBJ2-1; TCRdb's D call of TRBD1 is untestable without DNA. The germline V gene encodes CDR1 SGDLS and CDR2 YYNGEE. CDR3 length equals 14 residues. This CDR3 is CASSVGQGVSEQFF.

The chain couples TRBV29-1 to TRBJ1-1; TCRdb names TRBD1, which stays unverified in the absence of DNA. The CDR3 is 14 amino acids. Looked up from germline, CDR1 is SQVTM and CDR2 is ANQGSEA. The CDR3 protein is CSVGGTLGVTEAFF.

V and J are TRBV2 and TRBJ2-3; the D call from TCRdb, TRBD1, cannot be confirmed without DNA. The CDR3 is 15 amino acids. The germline V gene has CDR1 SNHLY and CDR2 FYNNEI. This CDR3 is CASRTSRQGKDTQYF.

The chain couples TRBV12-3 or TRBV12-4 to TRBJ2-7; the D gene TCRdb calls, TRBD1, cannot be checked with no DNA. The CDR3 length is 14 residues. The CDR3 protein is CASSHGHSSYEQYF.

The chain combines TRBV7-2 with TRBJ2-1; TCRdb's D call, TRBD2, is unchecked because there is no DNA. Germline V gives CDR1 SGHTA, CDR2 FQGNSA. This CDR3 contains 17 residues. CDR3 residues: CASSQSGRGPSYNEQFF.

V gene TRBV29-1 combines with J gene TRBJ2-5; TCRdb reports TRBD1, a call that lacks DNA to check it against. CDR1 is SQVTM and CDR2 is ANQGSEA in the germline V gene. The CDR3 totals 13 residues. The CDR3: CSVRTGQIETQYF.